Below are 5 T cell receptor beta chains sequenced from a single sample in a study of T cell changes during pregnancy in multiple sclerosis. Assay used: immunoSEQ multiplex PCR; TCRdb lists only in-frame clones, some missing. The table records tens of thousands of clones, 85% to 95% of them present only once. The sample in question was peripheral blood, obtained in the first trimester of pregnancy. These receptors all come from a female donor in good health, enrolled as a control in a pregnancy study.

CDR3 in amino acids: CASSPPSTDTQYF. DNA for the CDR3: TGTGCCAGCAGCCCCCCTAGCACAGATACGCAGTATTTT. The chain links TRBV11-3 to TRBJ2-3; no clear D gene. V lost 5 bases and J lost 0, with 6 bases in between. The CDR3 consists of 13 residues. CDR1 SGHNT and CDR2 YENEEA come from the germline V gene.

The chain has TRBV11-1 and TRBJ1-1; tentatively, D is TRBD1 (5 bases). CDR1 and CDR2 from the germline V gene are SGHAT and FQDESV (reference sequence). With 3 bases removed from V and 1 base from J, the gap between germline ends came to 6 bases. This CDR3 spans 13 amino acids. The chain's CDR3 is CASSFDRNTEAFF. The CDR3 DNA reads as TGTGCCAGCAGCTTTGACAGGAACACTGAAGCTTTCTTT. The full variable domain, in which reference TRBV11-1 and TRBJ1-1 provide the parts outside the CDR3, is EAEVAQSPRYKITEKSQAVAFWCDPISGHATLYWYRQILGQGPELLVQFQDESVVDDSQLPKDRFSAERLKGVDSTLKIQPAELGDSAMYLCASSFDRNTEAFFGQGTRLTVV.

The chain employs TRBV6-5 and TRBJ1-1; D is unclear. CDR1 is MNHEY and CDR2 is SVGAGI in the germline V gene. The CDR3 runs 13 residues. With 6 bases removed from V and 2 bases from J, the gap between germline ends came to 10 bases. CDR3 bases: TGTGCCAGCAGACGCGGGAAAAACACTGAAGCTTTCTTT. It yields the protein CASRRGKNTEAFF.

The genes are TRBV7-9 and TRBJ1-2; tentative D call: TRBD1 (5 bases). The germline V gene has CDR1 SEHNR and CDR2 FQNEAQ (reference sequence). The CDR3 has 15 residues. Trimming left V 4 bases short and J 4 bases short, with 16 bases between. The CDR3 sequence: CASSSRVRNFYGYTF. CDR3 nucleotides: TGTGCCAGCAGCTCCAGGGTCCGAAACTTCTATGGCTACACCTTC.

In its sample, this clone was seen a few times. The chain employs TRBV18 and TRBJ1-5, with 8 bases identical to TRBD1. V lost 4 bases to trimming and J lost 4 bases; unmatched junction nucleotides: 3. The CDR3 is 14 amino acids. Per germline, CDR1 KGHSH and CDR2 LQKENI. The CDR3 spells CASSLNRGNQPQHF. In nucleotides, the CDR3 is TGTGCCAGCTCACTAAACAGGGGGAATCAGCCCCAGCATTTT.